This T cell receptor beta chain was recovered during a study of breast tumors, draining lymph nodes, adjacent tissues. Each CDR3 protein gets one entry after TCRdb re-called the multiplex PCR reads with MiXCR. The data show fewer than 80,000 distinct CDR3 sequences, around two fifths seen once. Germline loops: CDR1 MNHNY, CDR2 SVGAGI (reference sequence). CDR3 length equals 14 residues. Trimming took off 7 bases at V and 0 bases at J, with 12 bases between the two ends. This clonotype was counted many times. The chain is built from TRBV6-6 and TRBJ2-5; unclear D gene. The TCR was taken from a female donor with breast cancer. Some clones in this sample may be carry-over from other donors' samples. Sequenced input: breast tumor tissue. For the CDR3, the DNA is TGTGCCAGCACCGTGACATCGTACCAAGAGACCCAGTACTTC. Amino acid sequence: CASTVTSYQETQYF.